The text below deals with one T cell receptor (beta chain). Its antigen is still unknown. This specimen includes other DNA sequences encoding the same CDR3. This sample stems from a study of shared clonotypes between healthy human individuals. Study-wide findings and caveats: Estimated clonotype richness was generally higher in naive than memory subsets.

The naive CD8 subset, CD45RO-negative cells positively selected for CCR7, excluded terminally differentiated effector memory CD45RA+ cells. Sequencing used immunoSEQ multiplex PCR; TCRdb keeps in-frame clones, though not all of them. The table lists about 2,200,000 clones, about 92% of them singletons. The V gene end was trimmed by 0 bases and the J gene end by 5 bases; junction bases not matched to a gene: 6. This CDR3 has 15 amino acids. Germline V gene lookup returns CDR1 SGDLS and CDR2 YYNGEE. Material: naive CD8+ T cells from PBMCs. The clonotype comes from a man between 18 and 35 years old in good health. Some clones in this sample may be carry-over from other donors' samples. The chain employs TRBV9 and TRBJ2-7, with TRBD2 matching over 9 bases. The CDR3 nucleotides are TGTGCCAGCAGCGTAGGCGGCGGGAGGGCCCACGAGCAGTACTTC. Its protein product is CASSVGGGRAHEQYF.